This T cell receptor beta chain originates from a study of CD8 T cells in ankylosing spondylitis. With respect to this clonotype: What it binds is unknown.

Libraries of TCR beta came from quantitative 5'-RACE with molecular barcodes. TCRdb re-analysed the 5' RACE reads in MiXCR, keeping a single row per CDR3 protein. In the table there are a few hundred thousand distinct CDR3 sequences, 8% of which are singletons. CDR1 SQVTM and CDR2 ANQGSEA come from the germline V gene. V lost 3 bases to trimming and J lost 6 bases, with 16 bases between them. CDR3 length equals 14 residues. Study results and limitations: Apparently characteristic of ankylosing spondylitis blood was a TCR beta motif (roughly 8 highly homologous variants). Disease-associated clonotypes exhibited CD8+ identity and were relatively infrequent in peripheral blood.

Source material: blood, either unsorted or a sorted T cell fraction (not recorded which). The chain has TRBV29-1 and TRBJ2-3; no definite D call. The sequence was obtained from a male donor with ankylosing spondylitis. The CDR3 DNA reads as TGCAGCGTTGATTGGGCCTTAGCAGGTGATACGCAGTATTTT. As protein: CSVDWALAGDTQYF.